Listed here are 21 T cell receptor beta chains from one sample, sequenced in a study of early T cells in non-severe SARS-CoV-2 infection. TCRdb passed the 5' RACE reads through MiXCR, listing each CDR3 protein once. This table holds roughly 32,000 distinct CDR3 sequences, 9% found once. Material: whole blood. The source of these receptors is an adult who was a healthcare worker with PCR-confirmed SARS-CoV-2 infection or an uninfected control (not recorded which).

This clonotype has at least ten counts. The V call is TRBV20-1, the J call TRBJ2-3, with TRBD2 matching 8 bases. The CDR3 covers 16 residues. The V gene's germline CDR1 is DFQATT and CDR2 SNEGSKA (reference sequence). The ends lost 2 bases at V and 4 bases at J; junction bases unmatched: 11. CDR3 protein: CSARMWAGGGADTQYF. Written as DNA, the CDR3 is TGCAGTGCTAGAATGTGGGCGGGAGGAGGGGCAGATACGCAGTATTTT.

This clonotype turned up a few times. The rearrangement links TRBV7-6 to TRBJ2-3; 10 bases align to TRBD2. Germline assignment: CDR1 SGHVS and CDR2 FNYEAQ. J gave up 0 bases and V 3 bases, and 3 bases lay outside the gene matches. This CDR3 spans 16 amino acids. This chain's CDR3 is CASSLKLAGSTDTQYF. As DNA, the CDR3 is TGTGCCAGCAGCTTGAAACTAGCGGGGAGCACAGATACGCAGTATTTT.

This clonotype has at least ten counts. J is TRBJ1-5 and V is TRBV18; D perhaps matches TRBD1 (6 bases). The CDR3 runs to 14 residues. The V end lost 6 bases, the J end lost 4 bases, and 13 bases lay between the germline ends. CDR1 and CDR2 from the germline V gene are KGHSH and LQKENI. The CDR3 is CASSLGQMNQPQHF. For the CDR3, the DNA is TGTGCCAGCTCCCTAGGACAGATGAATCAGCCCCAGCATTTT.

Remarks on this clonotype: A much larger clone differs by one base, so this may be a read error. The chain's CDR3 is CASSYRVNEQFF. The CDR3 DNA reads as TGTGCCAGCAGTTACAGGGTCAATGAGCAGTTCTTC. The chain recombines TRBV6-2 or TRBV6-3 with TRBJ2-1; unclear D gene. The CDR3 covers 12 residues. The germline CDR1 and CDR2 sequences are MNHEY and SVGEGT. Between the trimmed V and J ends, which lost 2 bases and 6 bases, there was a span of 5 bases.

Relative to its sample, this clonotype is medium-sized. The gene calls are TRBV7-6 and TRBJ2-1; TRBD1 matches 8 bases. The CDR3 is 14 residues long. V lost 8 bases to trimming and J lost 7 bases; unmatched junction nucleotides: 10. From germline, CDR1 is SGHVS and CDR2 FNYEAQ. The CDR3 nucleotides read TGTGCCAGCTACGACAGGGGAAGGAGTAATGAGCAGTTCTTC. It codes for CASYDRGRSNEQFF.

This clonotype is deemed medium-sized. The V call is TRBV20-1, the J call TRBJ2-5; D is ambiguous. Between the trimmed V and J ends, which lost 0 bases and 5 bases, there was a span of 13 bases. Germline CDR1 and CDR2: DFQATT and SNEGSKA (reference sequence). The CDR3 totals 14 residues. CDR3 region: CSARDYRLRETQYF. The DNA of the CDR3 is TGCAGTGCTAGAGATTATCGGCTCAGGGAGACCCAGTACTTC.

This clonotype was recorded a few times. The chain couples TRBV2 to TRBJ2-1; 7 positions agree with TRBD1. The CDR3 is 13 residues long. Germline V gene lookup returns CDR1 SNHLY and CDR2 FYNNEI. J gave up 8 bases and V 9 bases, and 10 bases lay outside the gene matches. CDR3 in DNA: TGTGCCAGTGGACAGGTAGGAAGCGATGAGCAGTTCTTC. Its translation: CASGQVGSDEQFF.

The chain joins TRBV3-1 to TRBJ2-7; D is ambiguous. V shed 3 bases and J shed 3 bases, with 9 bases lying between them. Germline V CDR1 and CDR2: LGHDT, YNNKEL (reference sequence). This CDR3 has 13 amino acids. The CDR3 loop reads CASSQAGRYEQYF. CDR3 DNA: TGTGCCAGCAGCCAGGCAGGACGCTACGAGCAGTACTTC.

The chain uses TRBV20-1 and TRBJ2-7; perhaps TRBD1 as D (5 bases). The CDR3 loop spans 13 amino acids. V dropped 2 bases and J dropped 4 bases, with 12 bases sitting between them. The germline V gene encodes CDR1 DFQATT and CDR2 SNEGSKA (reference sequence). CDR3: CSARKGKWYEQYF. DNA of the CDR3: TGCAGTGCTAGAAAGGGGAAATGGTACGAGCAGTACTTC.

A few counts support this clonotype. The chain is built from TRBV7-6 and TRBJ1-6, with D hard to call. The CDR3 covers 15 residues. Germline lookup yields CDR1 SGHVS and CDR2 FNYEAQ. V was cut by 1 base and J by 6 bases, with 10 bases left in between. The CDR3 region is CASSLGAATNSPLHF. The CDR3 DNA follows: TGTGCCAGCAGCTTAGGTGCTGCAACTAATTCACCCCTCCACTTT.

This clonotype was seen ten or more times. The V gene is TRBV11-2, the J gene TRBJ2-2; the D call may be TRBD1 or TRBD2 (6 bases each). Germline assignment: CDR1 SGHAT and CDR2 FQNNGV. The CDR3 runs to 14 residues. Trimming stripped 3 bases from V and 5 bases from J, with 10 bases between. Here the CDR3 reads CASSFGGGTGELFF. The CDR3 coding sequence is TGTGCCAGCAGCTTCGGAGGGGGAACCGGGGAGCTGTTTTTT.

This clonotype was seen repeatedly, ten times or more. The chain links TRBV29-1 to TRBJ1-1, with TRBD1 identical over 7 bases. Trimming removed 6 bases from V and 4 bases from J; junction bases left unmatched: 8. The germline CDR1 and CDR2 sequences are SQVTM and ANQGSEA. CDR3 size: 13 residues. CDR3 amino acids: CSVSDRSGTEAFF. In nucleotides, the CDR3 is TGCAGCGTCTCGGACAGGAGTGGCACTGAAGCTTTCTTT.

Many counts were recorded for this clonotype. V usage is TRBV6-5 and J usage is TRBJ1-6; weak D call: TRBD1 (6 bases). The ends were cut back, 6 bases at V and 10 bases at J, with 16 bases in the middle. CDR1 and CDR2 (germline): MNHEY, SVGAGI. This CDR3 spans 14 amino acids. CDR3 nucleotides: TGTGCCAGCAGACCTACAGGGAACCCCTCACCCCTCCACTTT. It yields the protein CASRPTGNPSPLHF.

The rearrangement links TRBV7-3 to TRBJ2-1, with TRBD2 as a possible D gene (6 bases). CDR1 is SGHTA, CDR2 FQGTGA, per germline. V was pared by 1 base and J by 3 bases, with 13 bases between. The CDR3 covers 16 residues. The CDR3 reads CASSLNPPGDYNEQFF. The DNA for the CDR3 is TGTGCCAGCAGCTTAAACCCCCCGGGGGACTACAATGAGCAGTTCTTC.

The table lists this clonotype with many counts. The chain carries TRBV12-3 or TRBV12-4 and TRBJ2-3, with D uncertain. This CDR3 contains 14 residues. Trimming cost V 1 base and J 0 bases, with 5 bases left between them. CDR3 sequence reads: CASSLGGSTDTQYF. The CDR3 region has the DNA TGTGCCAGCAGTTTAGGGGGAAGCACAGATACGCAGTATTTT.

V usage is TRBV7-3 and J usage is TRBJ1-6, with unresolved D. CDR3 length: 14 amino acids. CDR1 is SGHTA, CDR2 FQGTGA, per germline. Deletions cut 5 bases from V and 8 bases from J, with 13 bases between. CDR3 in DNA: TGTGCCAGCAGCCCGGGAGGGAGGGATTCACCCCTCCACTTT. This sequence encodes CASSPGGRDSPLHF.

The chain carries TRBV28 and TRBJ1-2; the D gene is possibly TRBD1 (5 bases). The CDR3 covers 12 residues. The V end was cut by 5 bases, the J end by 3 bases, with 7 bases between. Germline V CDR1 and CDR2: MDHEN, SYDVKM. CDR3 residues: CASSGAYYGYTF. CDR3 nucleotides: TGTGCCAGCAGTGGGGCTTACTATGGCTACACCTTC.

This clonotype was picked up many times. V gene TRBV11-1 combines with J gene TRBJ1-5; no firm D call. The CDR3 spans 15 residues. Germline lookup yields CDR1 SGHAT and CDR2 FQDESV (reference sequence). V lost 1 base, J lost 0 bases, and 7 bases lay in between. The CDR3 DNA follows: TGTGCCAGCAGCTTAGGGGCGAATAGCAATCAGCCCCAGCATTTT. As protein: CASSLGANSNQPQHF.

This clonotype was observed at least ten times. The V gene is TRBV10-3, the J gene TRBJ2-7; 7 bases are shared with TRBD1. V shed 11 bases, J shed 5 bases, and the junction held 9 bases outside the gene matches. Per the germline V gene, CDR1 is ENHRY and CDR2 is SYGVKD. The CDR3 is 12 amino acids. In nucleotides, the CDR3 is TGTGCCGCCGCACAGGGGTCTGACGAGCAGTACTTC. Translating it yields CAAAQGSDEQYF.

This clonotype was recorded many times. J is TRBJ2-5 and V is TRBV20-1; the D is unclear. Germline lookup yields CDR1 DFQATT and CDR2 SNEGSKA (reference sequence). The CDR3 loop spans 13 amino acids. V lost 4 bases and J lost 3, with 12 bases in between. The CDR3 nucleotides read TGCAGTGCTATCCGCTACCAAAAAGAGACCCAGTACTTC. It yields the protein CSAIRYQKETQYF.

This clonotype turned up a few times. The rearrangement joins TRBV29-1 to TRBJ2-1, with 8 positions matching TRBD2. Germline V gene lookup returns CDR1 SQVTM and CDR2 ANQGSEA. V lost 2 bases, J lost 3 bases, and 3 bases stayed unmatched. The CDR3 has 14 residues. The CDR3 here is CSVERGGNYNEQFF. DNA of the CDR3: TGCAGCGTTGAACGGGGGGGCAACTACAATGAGCAGTTCTTC.